This T cell receptor (beta chain) was found in a study of vaccination and CD4 T cells after COVID-19. As for the study in general: The makeup of the convalescents was six males and four females, two of them Hispanic.

Sequence data for DNA of cultured CD4+ T cells were generated by the Oncomine TCR Beta short-read assay. TCRdb recomputed calls from the PCR reads with MiXCR, one row per CDR3 protein. The repertoire includes fewer than 20,000 distinct CDR3 sequences, approximately 45% of them detected once, and 4% to 4.5% sits in the top ten. Note on this clonotype: Its target is unknown.

The germline V gene has CDR1 MNHNS and CDR2 SASEGT. This CDR3 contains 17 residues. The V segment lost 5 bases and the J segment 4 bases; nucleotides outside the gene matches: 11. Treatment here: roughly ten-day PBMC culture with coronavirus spike peptide pools or control peptides (ViraFEST assay). Once peptide pools had expanded antigen-specific T cells, ViraFEST sequenced TCRs. Sequences were derived from CD4+ T cells from blood, cultured in vitro, sampled before SARS-CoV-2 vaccination. This TCR came from a human donor who had recovered from COVID-19. The chain recombines TRBV6-1 with TRBJ1-3, with 10 bases aligning to TRBD1. The CDR3 DNA sequence: TGTGCCAGCAGTAAGGGGAGACAGGGGGCGACAGGAAACACCATATATTTT. It yields the protein CASSKGRQGATGNTIYF.